Listed here is a single TCR beta chain. Assay used: immunoSEQ multiplex PCR; TCRdb lists only in-frame clones, some missing. Of millions of clones in the sample, roughly 93% were seen once. Between the trimmed V and J ends, which lost 4 bases and 0 bases, there was a span of 15 bases. CDR1 and CDR2 (germline): SEHNR, FQNEAQ (reference sequence). This CDR3 is 16 amino acids long. This sample was taken from a study of shared clonotypes between healthy human individuals. V usage is TRBV7-9 and J usage is TRBJ2-5; TRBD1 might be the D (6 bases). The origin of this receptor is a man younger than 35 in good health. Some clones in this sample may be carry-over from other donors' samples. Sequencing used naive CD4+ T cells from PBMCs. Subset denoted: CD45RA+ positively selected. In DNA, the CDR3 is TGTGCCAGCAGCTCACCCCCCGGGACAAACCAAGAGACCCAGTACTTC. It yields the protein CASSSPPGTNQETQYF.